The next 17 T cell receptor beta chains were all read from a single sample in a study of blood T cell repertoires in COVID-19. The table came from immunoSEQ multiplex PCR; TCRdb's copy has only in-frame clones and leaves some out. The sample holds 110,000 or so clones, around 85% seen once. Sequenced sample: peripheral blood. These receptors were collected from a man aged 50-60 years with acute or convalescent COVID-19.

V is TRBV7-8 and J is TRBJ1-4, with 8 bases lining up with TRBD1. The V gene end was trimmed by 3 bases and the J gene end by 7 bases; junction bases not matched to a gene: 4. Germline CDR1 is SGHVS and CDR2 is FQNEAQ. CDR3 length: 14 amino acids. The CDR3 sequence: CASSFGRGLEKLFF. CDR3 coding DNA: TGTGCCAGCAGCTTTGGCAGGGGGCTTGAAAAACTGTTTTTT.

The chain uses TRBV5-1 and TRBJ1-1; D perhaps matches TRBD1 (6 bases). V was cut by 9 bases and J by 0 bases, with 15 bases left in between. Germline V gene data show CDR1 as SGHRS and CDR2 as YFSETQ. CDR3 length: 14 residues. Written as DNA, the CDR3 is TGCGCCACCCGGGTTGGGGGCGTGAACACTGAAGCTTTCTTT. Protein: CATRVGGVNTEAFF.

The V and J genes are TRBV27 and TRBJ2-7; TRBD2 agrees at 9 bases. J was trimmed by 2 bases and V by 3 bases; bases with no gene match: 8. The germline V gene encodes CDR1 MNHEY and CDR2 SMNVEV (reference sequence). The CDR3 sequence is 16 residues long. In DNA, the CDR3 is TGTGCCAGCAGTTTGACGGGACTAGCAAACACCTACGAGCAGTACTTC. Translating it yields CASSLTGLANTYEQYF.

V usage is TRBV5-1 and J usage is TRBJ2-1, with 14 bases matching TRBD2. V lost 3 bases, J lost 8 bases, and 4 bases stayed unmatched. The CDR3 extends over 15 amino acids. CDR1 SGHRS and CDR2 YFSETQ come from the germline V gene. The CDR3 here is CASSWTSGGSYEQFF. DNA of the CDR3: TGCGCCAGCAGCTGGACTAGCGGGGGGAGCTATGAGCAGTTCTTC.

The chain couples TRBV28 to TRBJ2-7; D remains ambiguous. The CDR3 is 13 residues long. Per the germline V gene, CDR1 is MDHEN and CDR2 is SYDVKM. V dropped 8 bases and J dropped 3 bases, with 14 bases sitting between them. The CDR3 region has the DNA TGTGCCAGCGGCGAGGTAGGCAACTACGAGCAGTACTTC. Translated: CASGEVGNYEQYF.

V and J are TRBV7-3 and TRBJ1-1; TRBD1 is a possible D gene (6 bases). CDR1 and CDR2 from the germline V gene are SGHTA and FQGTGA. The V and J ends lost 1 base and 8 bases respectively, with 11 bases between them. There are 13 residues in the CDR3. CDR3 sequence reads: CASSLNGGREAFF. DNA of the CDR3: TGTGCCAGCAGCTTAAATGGGGGCAGGGAAGCTTTCTTT.

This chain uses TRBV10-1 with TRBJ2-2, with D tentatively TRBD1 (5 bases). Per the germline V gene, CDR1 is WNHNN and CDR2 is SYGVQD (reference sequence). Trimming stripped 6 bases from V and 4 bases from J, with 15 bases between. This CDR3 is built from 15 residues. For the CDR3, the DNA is TGCGCCAGCAGGCAGGGCGGTTCAGGCACCGGGGAGCTGTTTTTT. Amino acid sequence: CASRQGGSGTGELFF.

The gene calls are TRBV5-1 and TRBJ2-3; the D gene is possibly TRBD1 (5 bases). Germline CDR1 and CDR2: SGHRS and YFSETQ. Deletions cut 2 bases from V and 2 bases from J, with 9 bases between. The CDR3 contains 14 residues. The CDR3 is CASSLEQDTDTQYF. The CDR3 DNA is TGCGCCAGCAGCTTAGAACAGGACACAGATACGCAGTATTTT.

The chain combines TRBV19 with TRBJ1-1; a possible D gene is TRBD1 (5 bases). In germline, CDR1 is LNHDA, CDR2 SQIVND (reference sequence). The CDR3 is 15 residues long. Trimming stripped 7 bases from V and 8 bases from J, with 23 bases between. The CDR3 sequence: CASNAGHWESAEAFF. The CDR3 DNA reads TGTGCCAGTAACGCGGGGCATTGGGAATCTGCAGAAGCTTTCTTT.

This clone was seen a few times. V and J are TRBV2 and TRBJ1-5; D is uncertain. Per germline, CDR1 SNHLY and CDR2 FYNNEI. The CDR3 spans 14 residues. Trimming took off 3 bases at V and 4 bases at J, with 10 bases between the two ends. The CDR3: CASSETFGNQPQHF. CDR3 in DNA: TGTGCCAGCAGTGAGACTTTTGGTAATCAGCCCCAGCATTTT.

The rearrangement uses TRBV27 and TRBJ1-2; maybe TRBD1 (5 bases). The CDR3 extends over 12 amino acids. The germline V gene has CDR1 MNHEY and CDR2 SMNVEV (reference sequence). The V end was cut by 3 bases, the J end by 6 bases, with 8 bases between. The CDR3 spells CASSLGPDGYTF. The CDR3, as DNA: TGTGCCAGCAGTTTGGGGCCGGATGGCTACACCTTC.

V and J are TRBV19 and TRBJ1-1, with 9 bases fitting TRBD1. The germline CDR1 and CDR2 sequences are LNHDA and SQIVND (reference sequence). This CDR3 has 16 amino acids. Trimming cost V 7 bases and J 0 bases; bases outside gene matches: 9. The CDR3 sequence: CASKAGTGYMNTEAFF. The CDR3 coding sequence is TGTGCCAGTAAGGCGGGGACAGGGTACATGAACACTGAAGCTTTCTTT.

CDR3 sequence reads: CASSPLAGEETQYF. The CDR3 region has the DNA TGTGCCAGCAGTCCGCTAGCGGGAGAAGAGACCCAGTACTTC. This sequence joins TRBV27 and TRBJ2-5, with 10 bases lining up with TRBD2. V lost 5 bases to trimming and J lost 3 bases; unmatched junction nucleotides: 3. Looked up from germline, CDR1 is MNHEY and CDR2 is SMNVEV (reference sequence). The CDR3 extends over 14 amino acids.

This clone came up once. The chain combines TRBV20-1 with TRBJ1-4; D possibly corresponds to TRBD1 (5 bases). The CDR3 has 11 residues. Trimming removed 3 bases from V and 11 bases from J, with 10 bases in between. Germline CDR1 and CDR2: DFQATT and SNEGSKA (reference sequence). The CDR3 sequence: CSASKGRKLFF. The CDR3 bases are TGCAGTGCTAGTAAGGGGAGGAAACTGTTTTTT.

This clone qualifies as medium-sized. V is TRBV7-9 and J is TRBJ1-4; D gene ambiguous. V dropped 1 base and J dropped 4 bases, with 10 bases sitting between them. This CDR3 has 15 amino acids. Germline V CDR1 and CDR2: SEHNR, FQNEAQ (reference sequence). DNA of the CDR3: TGTGCCAGCAGCTTAGAGCAGGTTCGTAATGAAAAACTGTTTTTT. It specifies CASSLEQVRNEKLFF.

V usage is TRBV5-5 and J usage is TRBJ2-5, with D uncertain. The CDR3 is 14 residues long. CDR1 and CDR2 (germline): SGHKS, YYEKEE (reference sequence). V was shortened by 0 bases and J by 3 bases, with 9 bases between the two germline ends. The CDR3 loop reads CASSLEWAEETQYF. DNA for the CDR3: TGTGCCAGCAGCTTGGAGTGGGCCGAAGAGACCCAGTACTTC.

This CDR3 reads CASTPGLAGGPGELFF. The DNA for the CDR3 is TGTGCCAGTACTCCCGGACTAGCGGGGGGACCCGGGGAGCTGTTTTTT. V and J are TRBV19 and TRBJ2-2, with 14 bases lining up with TRBD2. CDR3 length: 16 residues. The germline gives CDR1 LNHDA, CDR2 SQIVND (reference sequence). After removal of 7 bases from V and 6 bases from J, the junction contained 7 bases not matched to a gene.